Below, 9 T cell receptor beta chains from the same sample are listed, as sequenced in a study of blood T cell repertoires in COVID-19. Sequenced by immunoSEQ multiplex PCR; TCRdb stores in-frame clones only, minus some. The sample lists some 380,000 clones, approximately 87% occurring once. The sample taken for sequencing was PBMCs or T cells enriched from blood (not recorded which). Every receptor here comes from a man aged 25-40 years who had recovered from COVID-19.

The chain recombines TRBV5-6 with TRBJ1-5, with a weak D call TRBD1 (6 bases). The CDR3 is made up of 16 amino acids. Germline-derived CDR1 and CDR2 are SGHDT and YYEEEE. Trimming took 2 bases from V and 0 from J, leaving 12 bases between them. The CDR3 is CASSFRQANSNQPQHF. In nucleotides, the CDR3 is TGTGCCAGCAGCTTTAGACAGGCGAATAGCAATCAGCCCCAGCATTTT.

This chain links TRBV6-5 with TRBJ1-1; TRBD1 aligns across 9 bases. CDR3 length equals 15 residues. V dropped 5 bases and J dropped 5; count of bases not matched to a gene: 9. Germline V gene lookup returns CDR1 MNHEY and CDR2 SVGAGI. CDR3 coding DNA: TGTGCCAGCAGTCCGGGGACAGGGCGAAGGACTGAAGCTTTCTTT. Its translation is CASSPGTGRRTEAFF.

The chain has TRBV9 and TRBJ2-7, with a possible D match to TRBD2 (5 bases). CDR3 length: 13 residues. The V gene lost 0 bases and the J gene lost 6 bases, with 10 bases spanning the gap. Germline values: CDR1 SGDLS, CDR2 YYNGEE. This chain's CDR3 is CASSVDTSREQYF. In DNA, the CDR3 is TGTGCCAGCAGCGTAGATACTAGTCGCGAGCAGTACTTC.

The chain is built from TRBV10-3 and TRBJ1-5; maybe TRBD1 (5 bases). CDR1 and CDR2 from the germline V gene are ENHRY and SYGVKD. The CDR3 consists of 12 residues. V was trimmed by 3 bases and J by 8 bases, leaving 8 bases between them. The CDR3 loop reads CAISDGREPQHF. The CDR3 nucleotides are TGTGCCATCAGTGACGGCAGGGAGCCCCAGCATTTT.

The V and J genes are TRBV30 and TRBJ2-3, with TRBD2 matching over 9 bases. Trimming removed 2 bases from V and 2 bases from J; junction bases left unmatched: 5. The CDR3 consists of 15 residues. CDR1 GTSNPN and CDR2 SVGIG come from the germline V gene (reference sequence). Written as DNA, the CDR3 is TGTGCCTGGAGTTGGTTAGCGGGGGTCACAGATACGCAGTATTTT. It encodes CAWSWLAGVTDTQYF.

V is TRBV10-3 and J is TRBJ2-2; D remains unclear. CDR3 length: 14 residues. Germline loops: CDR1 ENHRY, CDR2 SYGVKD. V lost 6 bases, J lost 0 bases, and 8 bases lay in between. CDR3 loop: CAIRALTNTGELFF. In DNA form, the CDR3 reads TGTGCCATCAGGGCCTTAACGAACACCGGGGAGCTGTTTTTT.

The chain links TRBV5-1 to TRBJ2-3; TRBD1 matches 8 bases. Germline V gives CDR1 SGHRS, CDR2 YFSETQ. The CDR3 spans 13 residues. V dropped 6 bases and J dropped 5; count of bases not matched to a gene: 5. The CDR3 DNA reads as TGCGCCAGCACCCGGACAGGGCAAGATACGCAGTATTTT. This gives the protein CASTRTGQDTQYF.

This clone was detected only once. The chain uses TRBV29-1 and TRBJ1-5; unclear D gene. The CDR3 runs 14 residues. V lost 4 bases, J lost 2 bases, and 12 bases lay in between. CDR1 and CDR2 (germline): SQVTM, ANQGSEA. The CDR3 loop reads CSVVVLEGNQPQHF. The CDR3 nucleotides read TGCAGCGTTGTTGTCCTCGAGGGCAATCAGCCCCAGCATTTT.

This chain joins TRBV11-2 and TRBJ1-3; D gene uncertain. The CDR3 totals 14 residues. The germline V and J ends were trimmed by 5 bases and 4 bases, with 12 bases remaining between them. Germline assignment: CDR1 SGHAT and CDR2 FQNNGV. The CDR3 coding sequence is TGTGCCAGCAGCCCCCTGACGGGGGGAAACACCATATATTTT. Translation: CASSPLTGGNTIYF.